Below, 14 T cell receptor beta chains from the same sample are listed, as sequenced in a study of cytomegalovirus exposure and HLA in healthy donors. Produced via immunoSEQ multiplex PCR; TCRdb's table is partial and in-frame only. Of about 160,000 clones in the sample, 80% to 90% were seen once. The material sequenced was PBMCs. These receptors were obtained from a woman younger than 45 in good health and CMV-seronegative.

This chain links TRBV19 with TRBJ1-1; tentative D call: TRBD1 (6 bases). The CDR3 is 15 residues long. Per germline, CDR1 LNHDA and CDR2 SQIVND (reference sequence). Trimming cost V 6 bases and J 6 bases, with 20 bases left between them. CDR3 region: CASSLHWGGPAEAFF. DNA of the CDR3: TGTGCCAGTAGCCTACACTGGGGGGGGCCTGCTGAAGCTTTCTTT.

In this sample, this clone turned up a few times. V is TRBV7-9 and J is TRBJ2-7; no definite D call. CDR1 is SEHNR and CDR2 is FQNEAQ in the germline V gene (reference sequence). CDR3 length: 13 amino acids. The ends were cut back, 6 bases at V and 3 bases at J, with 12 bases in the middle. The DNA for the CDR3 is TGTGCCAGCAGGTCCCCGGGTGGCTACGAGCAGTACTTC. This encodes CASRSPGGYEQYF.

CDR3 nucleotide sequence: TGTGCCTGGAGACGGGGCCGCGGCTCGGCTTTCTTT. Protein sequence: CAWRRGRGSAFF. V gene TRBV30 combines with J gene TRBJ1-1; maybe TRBD1 (5 bases). V was clipped by 3 bases and J by 11 bases, with 16 bases between them. There are 12 residues in the CDR3. CDR1 GTSNPN and CDR2 SVGIG come from the germline V gene (reference sequence).

The genes are TRBV27 and TRBJ2-4; D is undetermined. The ends were cut back, 1 base at V and 1 base at J, with 8 bases in the middle. The CDR3 is made up of 15 amino acids. Germline-derived CDR1 and CDR2 are MNHEY and SMNVEV (reference sequence). The CDR3 nucleotides read TGTGCCAGCAGTTTATGGTCTGCGGCCAAAAACATTCAGTACTTC. Protein sequence: CASSLWSAAKNIQYF.

The CDR3 loop is CATSRDTPDEQYF. CDR3 coding DNA: TGTGCCACCAGCAGAGACACTCCAGACGAGCAGTACTTC. The chain combines TRBV15 with TRBJ2-7; D is uncertain. There are 13 residues in the CDR3. Trimming stripped 0 bases from V and 5 bases from J, with 8 bases between. Germline V CDR1 and CDR2: LNHNV, YYDKDF (reference sequence). Full variable domain (rest looked up from reference TRBV15 and TRBJ2-7): DAMVIQNPRYQVTQFGKPVTLSCSQTLNHNVMYWYQQKSSQAPKLLFHYYDKDFNNEADTPDNFQSRRPNTSFCFLDIRSPGLGDTAMYLCATSRDTPDEQYFGPGTRLTVT.

This clone was picked up a small number of times. The chain employs TRBV28 and TRBJ2-7, with a possible D match to TRBD1 (5 bases). The CDR3 is 14 amino acids. Deletions cut 3 bases from V and 0 bases from J, with 9 bases between. Germline V gene sequence: CDR1 MDHEN, CDR2 SYDVKM. This CDR3 is CASSLGQASYEQYF. DNA for the CDR3: TGTGCCAGCAGTTTGGGGCAGGCCTCCTACGAGCAGTACTTC. The full variable domain, completed using reference TRBV28 and TRBJ2-7, is DVKVTQSSRYLVKRTGEKVFLECVQDMDHENMFWYRQDPGLGLRLIYFSYDVKMKEKGDIPEGYSVSREKKERFSLILESASTNQTSMYLCASSLGQASYEQYFGPGTRLTVT.

The V call is TRBV19, the J call TRBJ2-3; tentative D call: TRBD1 (6 bases). The CDR3 consists of 16 residues. Between the trimmed V and J ends, which lost 5 bases and 0 bases, there was a span of 15 bases. The germline gives CDR1 LNHDA, CDR2 SQIVND (reference sequence). CDR3 sequence: CASSPLGGQSTDTQYF. As DNA, the CDR3 is TGTGCCAGTAGTCCCTTAGGAGGACAGAGCACAGATACGCAGTATTTT.

V usage is TRBV5-1 and J usage is TRBJ1-1, with D uncertain. The germline V gene has CDR1 SGHRS and CDR2 YFSETQ. V was trimmed by 4 bases and J by 0 bases, leaving 7 bases between them. The CDR3 is 13 residues long. The CDR3 region is CASSLILNTEAFF. CDR3 DNA sequence: TGCGCCAGCAGCCTCATTTTGAACACTGAAGCTTTCTTT. The variable domain in full, with the rest retrieved from reference TRBV5-1 and TRBJ1-1, is KAGVTQTPRYLIKTRGQQVTLSCSPISGHRSVSWYQQTPGQGLQFLFEYFSETQRNKGNFPGRFSGRQFSNSRSEMNVSTLELGDSALYLCASSLILNTEAFFGQGTRLTVV.

Only a few counts were recorded for this clone. V is TRBV2 and J is TRBJ2-7, with D perhaps TRBD1 (5 bases). CDR3 length: 13 amino acids. Trimming left V 8 bases short and J 5 bases short, with 16 bases between. From germline, CDR1 is SNHLY and CDR2 FYNNEI. CDR3 bases: TGTGCCAGCTCTGGAGCCAGGGCTCACGAGCAGTACTTC. Translated, it gives CASSGARAHEQYF.

This clone was seen just once. V and J are TRBV18 and TRBJ1-6; D call uncertain. Per germline, CDR1 KGHSH and CDR2 LQKENI. The V and J ends lost 3 bases and 8 bases respectively, with 8 bases between them. The CDR3 length is 13 residues. CDR3 protein: CASSPLEDSPLHF. The CDR3 DNA reads as TGTGCCAGCTCACCCCTGGAGGATTCACCCCTCCACTTT. Based on the CDR3 plus reference TRBV18 and TRBJ1-6, the full variable domain is NAGVMQNPRHLVRRRGQEARLRCSPMKGHSHVYWYRQLPEEGLKFMVYLQKENIIDESGMPKERFSAEFPKEGPSILRIQQVVRGDSAAYFCASSPLEDSPLHFGNGTRLTVT.

This sequence joins TRBV6-1 and TRBJ1-1; possible D gene TRBD1, 5 bases. The CDR3 length is 13 residues. Trimming left V 6 bases short and J 7 bases short, with 15 bases between. CDR1 MNHNS and CDR2 SASEGT come from the germline V gene. CDR3 loop: CASSAYHGGEAFF. CDR3 in DNA: TGTGCCAGCAGCGCATATCATGGGGGTGAAGCTTTCTTT.

The chain recombines TRBV27 with TRBJ1-6; D unclear. Germline V gene sequence: CDR1 MNHEY, CDR2 SMNVEV (reference sequence). Trimming removed 8 bases from V and 9 bases from J, with 11 bases in between. The length of the CDR3 is 12 residues. The CDR3 is CASSSIGSPLHF. In DNA form, the CDR3 reads TGTGCCAGCTCCTCGATAGGTTCACCCCTCCACTTT.

The chain combines TRBV6-5 with TRBJ2-7; no definite D call. The CDR3 runs 13 residues. The germline gives CDR1 MNHEY, CDR2 SVGAGI. V lost 9 bases and J 1 base, leaving 13 bases between the germline ends. CDR3 in amino acids: CASHDEVSYEQYF. The CDR3 DNA follows: TGTGCCAGTCACGACGAAGTTTCCTACGAGCAGTACTTC.

Regarding this clone: In the same sample, other DNA sequences code for this CDR3. This chain links TRBV10-3 with TRBJ1-5, with D perhaps TRBD1 (6 bases). Trimming took 6 bases from V and 4 from J, leaving 10 bases between them. The CDR3 spans 13 residues. CDR1 is ENHRY and CDR2 is SYGVKD in the germline V gene. The CDR3 is CAIRTGENQPQHF. The CDR3 nucleotides are TGTGCCATCAGGACAGGCGAAAATCAGCCCCAGCATTTT.